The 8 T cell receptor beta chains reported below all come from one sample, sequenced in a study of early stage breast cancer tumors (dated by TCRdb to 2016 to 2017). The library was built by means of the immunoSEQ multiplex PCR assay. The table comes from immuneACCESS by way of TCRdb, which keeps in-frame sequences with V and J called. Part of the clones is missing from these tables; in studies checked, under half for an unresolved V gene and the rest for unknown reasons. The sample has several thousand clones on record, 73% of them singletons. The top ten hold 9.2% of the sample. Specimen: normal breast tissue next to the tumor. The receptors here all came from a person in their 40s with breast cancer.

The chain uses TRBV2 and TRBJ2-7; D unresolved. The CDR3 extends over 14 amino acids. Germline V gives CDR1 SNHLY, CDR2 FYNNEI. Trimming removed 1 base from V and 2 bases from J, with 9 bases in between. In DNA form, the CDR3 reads TGTGCCAGCAGTGAAGGTCGGAGAACCTACGAGCAGTACTTC. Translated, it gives CASSEGRRTYEQYF.

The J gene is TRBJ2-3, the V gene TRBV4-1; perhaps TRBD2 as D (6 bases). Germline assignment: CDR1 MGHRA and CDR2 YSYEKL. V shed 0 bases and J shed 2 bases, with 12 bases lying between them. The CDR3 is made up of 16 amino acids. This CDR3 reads CASSQEVAEYTDTQYF. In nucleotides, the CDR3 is TGCGCCAGCAGCCAAGAGGTAGCGGAGTACACAGATACGCAGTATTTT.

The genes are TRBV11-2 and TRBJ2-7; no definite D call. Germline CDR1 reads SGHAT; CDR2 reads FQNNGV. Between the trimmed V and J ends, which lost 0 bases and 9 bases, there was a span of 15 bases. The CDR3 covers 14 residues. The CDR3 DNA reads TGTGCCAGCAGCTTAGATCGTTCCGAGCCCCGGCAGTACTTC. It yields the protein CASSLDRSEPRQYF. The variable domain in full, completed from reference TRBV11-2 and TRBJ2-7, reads EAGVAQSPRYKIIEKRQSVAFWCNPISGHATLYWYQQILGQGPKLLIQFQNNGVVDDSQLPKDRFSAERLKGVDSTLKIQPAKLEDSAVYLCASSLDRSEPRQYFGPGTRLTVT.

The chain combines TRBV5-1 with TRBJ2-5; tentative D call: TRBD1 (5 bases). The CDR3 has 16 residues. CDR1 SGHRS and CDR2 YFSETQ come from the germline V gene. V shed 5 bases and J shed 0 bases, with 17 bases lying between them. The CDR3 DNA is TGCGCCAGCAGTCCCGCAGACAGCTACTACCAAGAGACCCAGTACTTC. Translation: CASSPADSYYQETQYF.

In DNA form, the CDR3 reads TGTGCCAGCAGCCCGGGACTAGCGGGAGTAGGCCGGGATACGCAGTATTTT. This gives the protein CASSPGLAGVGRDTQYF. This chain links TRBV11-2 with TRBJ2-3; 14 bases are shared with TRBD2. CDR3 length equals 17 residues. Trimming removed 5 bases from V and 6 bases from J; junction bases left unmatched: 10. CDR1 and CDR2 from the germline V gene are SGHAT and FQNNGV.

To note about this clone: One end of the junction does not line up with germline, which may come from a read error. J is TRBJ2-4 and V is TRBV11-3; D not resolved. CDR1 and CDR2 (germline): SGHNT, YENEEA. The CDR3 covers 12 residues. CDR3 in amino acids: CASSLAKNIQYF. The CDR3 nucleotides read TGTGCCAGCAGTTTAGCCAAAAACATTCAGTACTTC.

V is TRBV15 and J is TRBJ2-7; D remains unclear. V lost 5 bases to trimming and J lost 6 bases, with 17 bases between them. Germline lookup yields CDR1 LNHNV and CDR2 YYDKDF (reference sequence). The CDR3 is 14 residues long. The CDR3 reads CATSDLGVKPEQYF. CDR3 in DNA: TGTGCCACCAGCGATCTCGGAGTCAAGCCCGAGCAGTACTTC.

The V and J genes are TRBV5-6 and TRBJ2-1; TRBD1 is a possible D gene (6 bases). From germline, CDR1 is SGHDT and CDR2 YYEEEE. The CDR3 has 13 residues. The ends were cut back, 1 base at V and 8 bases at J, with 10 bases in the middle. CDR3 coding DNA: TGTGCCAGCAGCTTGCAGGGGACCGATGAGCAGTTCTTC. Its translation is CASSLQGTDEQFF. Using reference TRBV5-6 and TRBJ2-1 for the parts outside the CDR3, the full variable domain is DAGVTQSPTHLIKTRGQQVTLRCSPKSGHDTVSWYQQALGQGPQFIFQYYEEEERQRGNFPDRFSGHQFPNYSSELNVNALLLGDSALYLCASSLQGTDEQFFGPGTRLTVL.